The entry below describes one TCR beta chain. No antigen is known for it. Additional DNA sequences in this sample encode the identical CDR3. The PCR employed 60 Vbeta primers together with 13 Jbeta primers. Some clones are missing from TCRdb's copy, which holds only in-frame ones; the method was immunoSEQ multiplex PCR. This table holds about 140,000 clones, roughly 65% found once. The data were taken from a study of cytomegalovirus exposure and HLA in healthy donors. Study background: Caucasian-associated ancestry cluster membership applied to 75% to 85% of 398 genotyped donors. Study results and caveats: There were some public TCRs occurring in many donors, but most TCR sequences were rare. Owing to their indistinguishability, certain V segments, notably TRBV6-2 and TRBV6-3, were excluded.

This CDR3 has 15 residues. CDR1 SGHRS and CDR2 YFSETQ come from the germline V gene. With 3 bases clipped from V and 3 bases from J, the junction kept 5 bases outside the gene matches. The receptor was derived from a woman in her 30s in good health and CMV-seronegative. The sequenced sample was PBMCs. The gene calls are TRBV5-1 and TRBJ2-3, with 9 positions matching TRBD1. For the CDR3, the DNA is TGCGCCAGCAGCTCGGGACAGGGAGGAACAGATACGCAGTATTTT. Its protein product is CASSSGQGGTDTQYF. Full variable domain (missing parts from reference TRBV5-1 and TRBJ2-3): KAGVTQTPRYLIKTRGQQVTLSCSPISGHRSVSWYQQTPGQGLQFLFEYFSETQRNKGNFPGRFSGRQFSNSRSEMNVSTLELGDSALYLCASSSGQGGTDTQYFGPGTRLTVL.